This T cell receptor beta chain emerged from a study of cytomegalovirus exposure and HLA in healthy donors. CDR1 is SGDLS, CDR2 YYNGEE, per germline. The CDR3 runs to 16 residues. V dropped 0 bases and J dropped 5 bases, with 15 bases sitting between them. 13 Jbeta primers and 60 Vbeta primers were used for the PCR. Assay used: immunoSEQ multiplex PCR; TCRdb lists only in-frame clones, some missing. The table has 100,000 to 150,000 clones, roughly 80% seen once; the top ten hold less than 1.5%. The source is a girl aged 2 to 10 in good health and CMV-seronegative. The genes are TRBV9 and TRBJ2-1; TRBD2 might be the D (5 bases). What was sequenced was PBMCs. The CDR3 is CASSVDFTLGDNEQFF. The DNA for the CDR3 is TGTGCCAGCAGCGTAGACTTTACCCTCGGGGACAATGAGCAGTTCTTC.